This T cell receptor (delta chain) was captured by sequencing in a study of Vδ1+ human thymocytes. Note on this clone: What it binds is unknown.

Trimming stripped 4 bases from V and 0 bases from J, with 12 bases between. CDR1 and CDR2 (germline): TSWWSYY, QGS. CDR3 length: 15 residues. Findings and limits, study-wide: Thymic TRG and TRD repertoires appeared highly polyclonal, with Gaussian CDR3 length distributions.

RNA was extracted from the cells and then reverse transcribed. The CDR3 regions were amplified by multiplex PCR from V-gene primers to a constant-region primer. TCRdb reapplied CATT to the multiplex PCR reads. The top ten clones hold about 0.4% of a sample with 50,000 to 75,000 delta-chain clones, over 13% of them seen once. The receptor comes from a girl less than two years old who had congenital heart surgery. Sequencing was performed on Vdelta1+ gamma-delta thymocytes from the thymus. Subset described: FACS-sorted CD3+ TCRalphabeta- TCRVdelta1+ TCRVdelta2- thymocytes. This chain connects TRDV1 to TRDJ1; D possibly corresponds to TRDD3 (6 bases). The CDR3 nucleotides read TGTGCTCTTGGGGGAACCGGGGGAAACACCGATAAACTCATCTTT. It specifies CALGGTGGNTDKLIF.